The TCR beta chain described here comes from a study of cytomegalovirus exposure and HLA in healthy donors. Whole-study context: About 85 million unique TCRs from HLA-typed donors were held in an early release of data.

The PCR employed 60 Vbeta primers together with 13 Jbeta primers. Sequencing was performed with immunoSEQ multiplex PCR; in TCRdb, only in-frame clones are kept and a portion is missing. The repertoire holds about 140,000 clones, with roughly 77% as singletons. Trimming took 5 bases from V and 9 from J; bases not matched to a gene: 12. Per germline, CDR1 SEHNR and CDR2 FQNEAQ (reference sequence). The CDR3 consists of 14 residues. Material for sequencing was PBMCs. The rearrangement links TRBV7-9 to TRBJ1-2, with 7 bases that match TRBD1. This sequence originates from a man aged 40-49 years in good health and CMV-seronegative. The CDR3 DNA reads as TGTGCCAGCAGCCCTGGACAGGCACTATGGAGCTACACCTTC. This sequence encodes CASSPGQALWSYTF. Filled out from reference TRBV7-9 and TRBJ1-2, the complete variable domain reads DTGVSQNPRHKITKRGQNVTFRCDPISEHNRLYWYRQTLGQGPEFLTYFQNEAQLEKSRLLSDRFSAERPKGSFSTLEIQRTEQGDSAMYLCASSPGQALWSYTFGSGTRLTVV.